The 14 T cell receptor beta chains reported below all come from one sample, sequenced in a study of quantifying T cell responses using KT2 cells. Background on the study: RNA was reverse transcribed with TCR alpha and beta constant-region primers.

Each cDNA got a UMI-containing oligo ligated at its 3' end. First-round PCR used approximately 4 cycles and beta primers RC1.1 and RC1.2 covering TRBC1 and TRBC2. TCRdb fed the UMI-ligation and nested PCR reads into MiXCR, producing one record per CDR3 protein. The table includes some 34,000 distinct CDR3 sequences, 10% detected once. Input material: PBMCs spiked with cells of the T cell clone KT2. The receptors here all came from a human donor.

Ten or more counts support this clonotype. The rearrangement joins TRBV7-9 to TRBJ2-7; D unresolved. Between the trimmed V and J ends, which lost 1 base and 4 bases, there was a span of 8 bases. CDR3 size: 13 residues. In germline, CDR1 is SEHNR, CDR2 FQNEAQ (reference sequence). CDR3 sequence: CASSLGRGYEQYF. DNA for the CDR3: TGTGCCAGCAGCTTAGGTCGCGGTTACGAGCAGTACTTC.

This clonotype was picked up many times. The chain uses TRBV4-2 and TRBJ1-3; 10 positions match TRBD1. V dropped 4 bases and J dropped 1; count of bases not matched to a gene: 7. This CDR3 is built from 17 residues. In germline, CDR1 is LGHNA, CDR2 YNFKEQ. DNA of the CDR3: TGTGCCAGCAGCCGGGACAGGGGAATATTTTCTGGAAACACCATATATTTT. Its protein is CASSRDRGIFSGNTIYF.

This clonotype was picked up many times. The chain uses TRBV7-9 and TRBJ1-5; D unclear. Looked up from germline, CDR1 is SEHNR and CDR2 is FQNEAQ (reference sequence). V was pared by 1 base and J by 3 bases, with 4 bases between. The CDR3 length is 13 residues. CDR3 sequence reads: CASSLGPNQPQHF. The CDR3 coding sequence is TGTGCCAGCAGCTTAGGTCCCAATCAGCCCCAGCATTTT.

The CDR3 here is CASSQDSGPSDTQYF. The DNA for the CDR3 is TGCGCCAGCAGCCAAGATTCTGGCCCTTCTGATACGCAGTATTTT. The rearrangement uses TRBV4-3 and TRBJ2-3; D gene unclear. V was shortened by 0 bases and J by 6 bases, with 13 bases between the two germline ends. The CDR3 runs 15 residues. The germline V gene has CDR1 LGHNA and CDR2 YSLEER.

The chain employs TRBV30 and TRBJ1-3; D unresolved. The CDR3 is made up of 12 amino acids. Deletions cut 1 base from V and 7 bases from J, with 8 bases between. CDR1 GTSNPN and CDR2 SVGIG come from the germline V gene (reference sequence). CDR3 in amino acids: CAWSETGNTIYF. Written as DNA, the CDR3 is TGTGCCTGGAGTGAAACGGGCAACACCATATATTTT.

This clonotype appeared many times. The rearrangement links TRBV20-1 to TRBJ2-4, with a possible D match to TRBD1 (5 bases). Germline values: CDR1 DFQATT, CDR2 SNEGSKA (reference sequence). The V and J ends lost 4 bases and 8 bases respectively, with 12 bases between them. This CDR3 spans 12 amino acids. The CDR3 loop is CSANFREYIQYF. The CDR3 DNA reads as TGCAGTGCTAACTTCAGGGAATACATTCAGTACTTC.

This chain uses TRBV6-1 with TRBJ2-5; possibly TRBD1 or TRBD2 for D (6 bases each). The CDR3 covers 15 residues. The V gene's germline CDR1 is MNHNS and CDR2 SASEGT. The V end lost 1 base, the J end lost 4 bases, and 13 bases lay between the germline ends. DNA for the CDR3: TGTGCCAGCAGTGAAGGGGGGGCTCGTGGAGAGACCCAGTACTTC. Its translation: CASSEGGARGETQYF.

This clonotype was counted many times. This chain links TRBV12-3 or TRBV12-4 with TRBJ1-2; TRBD1 is a possible D gene (5 bases). CDR3 length equals 15 residues. Trimming removed 3 bases from V and 0 bases from J, with 11 bases in between. The CDR3 DNA reads as TGTGCCAGCAGTTTTATAGACAGATCTAACTATGGCTACACCTTC. Protein sequence: CASSFIDRSNYGYTF.

This clonotype appeared a few times. The rearrangement links TRBV11-1 to TRBJ2-4; either TRBD1 or TRBD2 may supply D (6 bases each). The V and J ends lost 3 bases and 7 bases respectively, with 16 bases between them. The CDR3 is 15 amino acids. CDR1 is SGHAT and CDR2 is FQDESV in the germline V gene (reference sequence). CDR3 DNA sequence: TGTGCCAGCAGCTTGGACGACAGGAGGGATAACATTCAGTACTTC. Translation gives CASSLDDRRDNIQYF. Drawing the rest from reference TRBV11-1 and TRBJ2-4, the complete variable domain is EAEVAQSPRYKITEKSQAVAFWCDPISGHATLYWYRQILGQGPELLVQFQDESVVDDSQLPKDRFSAERLKGVDSTLKIQPAELGDSAMYLCASSLDDRRDNIQYFGAGTRLSVL.

The sample holds many counts of this clonotype. The chain combines TRBV7-3 with TRBJ2-2; the D is unclear. Deletions cut 4 bases from V and 1 base from J, with 13 bases between. Per the germline V gene, CDR1 is SGHTA and CDR2 is FQGTGA. The CDR3 runs 16 residues. The CDR3 here is CASSSKVAGNTGELFF. CDR3 DNA: TGTGCCAGCAGCTCAAAGGTAGCAGGGAACACCGGGGAGCTGTTTTTT.

This clonotype was seen more than once but under ten times. The chain joins TRBV12-3 or TRBV12-4 to TRBJ2-3; D unclear. V lost 6 bases to trimming and J lost 5 bases, with 21 bases between them. The CDR3 is made up of 16 amino acids. In DNA form, the CDR3 reads TGTGCCAGCAGCCAAAGAGACACCCCGACCAGAGATACGCAGTATTTT. It translates to CASSQRDTPTRDTQYF.

This clonotype was counted once. Germline and junction disagree at one end, which may indicate a read error. Written as DNA, the CDR3 is TGTGCCAGCAGCACAACGAATCGATATAATTCACCCCTCAACTTT. This gives the protein CASSTTNRYNSPLNF. The chain recombines TRBV7-9 with TRBJ1-6, with D unresolved. CDR3 length: 15 amino acids. Germline V gene data show CDR1 as SEHNR and CDR2 as FQNEAQ (reference sequence).

This chain connects TRBV15 to TRBJ2-7, with D possibly matching TRBD2 (6 bases). In germline, CDR1 is LNHNV, CDR2 YYDKDF (reference sequence). The CDR3 contains 14 residues. V lost 1 base, J lost 0 bases, and 7 bases lay in between. The CDR3 coding sequence is TGTGCCACCAGCAGAGGACTAGACTCCTACGAGCAGTACTTC. Its protein is CATSRGLDSYEQYF.

The CDR3 coding sequence is TGTGCCAGCAGTTCCATCAATGAGCAGTTCTTC. It is translated as CASSSINEQFF. This chain connects TRBV12-3 or TRBV12-4 to TRBJ2-1; no clear D gene. CDR3 length: 11 amino acids. Trimming pared 4 bases from V and 6 bases from J, leaving 4 bases between.